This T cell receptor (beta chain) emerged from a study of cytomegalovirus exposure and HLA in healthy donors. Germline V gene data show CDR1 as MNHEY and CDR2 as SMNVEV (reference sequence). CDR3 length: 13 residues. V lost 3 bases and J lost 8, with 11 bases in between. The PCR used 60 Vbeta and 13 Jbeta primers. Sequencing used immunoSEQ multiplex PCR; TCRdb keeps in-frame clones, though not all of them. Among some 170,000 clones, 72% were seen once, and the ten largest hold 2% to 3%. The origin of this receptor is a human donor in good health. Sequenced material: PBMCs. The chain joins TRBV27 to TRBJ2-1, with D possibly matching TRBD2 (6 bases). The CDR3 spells CASSFARGDEQFF. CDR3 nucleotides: TGTGCCAGCAGTTTTGCCCGCGGGGATGAGCAGTTCTTC.